The rows below give T cell receptor beta chains drawn from one sample of a study of T-cell memory formation after mild COVID-19. TCRdb re-analysed the 5' RACE reads in MiXCR, keeping a single row per CDR3 protein. The data show around 340,000 distinct CDR3 sequences, with over 10% seen just once and about 21% held by the top ten. The sample taken for sequencing was PBMCs or a T cell subset sorted from them (not recorded which). These receptors came from a man younger than 35 who had mild COVID-19 (a few samples of this study predate the infection). Cell type and time point are not known. Each CDR3 is given with its conserved first and last residue. The D gene is left open where the match is weak. Clone size is stated in some rows and not others, as once, few, many or a class when expanded.

size	D	V	J	CDR3	DNA
NA	NA	TRBV6-2/TRBV6-3	TRBJ2-5	CASTGTAKTQYF	TGTGCCAGCACCGGGACCGCGAAGACCCAGTACTTC
many	TRBD1	TRBV27	TRBJ1-1	CASSLCRGRAWDTEAFF	TGTGCCAGCAGTTTATGCAGGGGGCGGGCTTGGGACACTGAAGCTTTCTTT
few	NA	TRBV29-1	TRBJ2-7	CSVGRQEEDEQYF	TGCAGCGTTGGTCGGCAGGAGGAGGACGAGCAGTACTTC
NA	NA	TRBV6-6	TRBJ1-2	CASSPPARGYTF	TGTGCCAGCAGCCCGCCCGCGCGGGGCTACACCTTC
NA	NA	TRBV5-1	TRBJ2-7	CASSLYPGARYEQYF	TGCGCCAGCAGCTTGTACCCAGGGGCGAGATACGAGCAGTACTTC
few	TRBD2	TRBV12-3/TRBV12-4	TRBJ2-3	CASSGPRLAGGHTTDTQYF	TGTGCCAGCAGCGGGCCCCGACTAGCGGGGGGCCACACCACAGATACGCAGTATTTT
NA	NA	TRBV20-1	TRBJ2-2	CSATLPRGTGELFF	TGCAGTGCTACACTTCCCAGAGGCACCGGGGAGCTGTTTTTT
once	NA	TRBV25-1	TRBJ2-5	CATLEGGKTQYF	TGTGCCACACTCGAAGGGGGGAAGACCCAGTACTTC
NA	NA	TRBV10-3	TRBJ1-4	CATSREGNEKLFF	TGTGCCACCAGTCGCGAGGGGAATGAAAAACTGTTTTTT
few	TRBD1	TRBV12-3/TRBV12-4	TRBJ1-6	CASRLDRVDNSPLHF	TGTGCCAGCAGGTTGGACAGGGTAGATAATTCACCCCTCCACTTT
few	TRBD1	TRBV5-1	TRBJ1-2	CASNPGALDRGTYGYTF	TGCGCCAGCAACCCGGGGGCGTTGGACAGGGGGACCTATGGCTACACCTTC
many	NA	TRBV5-1	TRBJ2-5	CASSLDRAVETQYF	TGCGCCAGCAGCTTGGACAGGGCGGTAGAGACCCAGTACTTC
few	NA	TRBV20-1	TRBJ2-3	CSAWTPGPTDTQYF	TGCAGTGCTTGGACCCCAGGGCCCACAGATACGCAGTATTTT
NA	NA	TRBV12-3/TRBV12-4	TRBJ2-6	CASSPESWRANVLTF	TGTGCCAGCAGCCCAGAATCGTGGCGGGCCAACGTCCTGACTTTC
many	NA	TRBV3-1	TRBJ1-2	CASSQRGGYTF	TGTGCCAGCAGCCAAAGGGGTGGCTACACCTTC
NA	TRBD2	TRBV20-1	TRBJ2-3	CSATLRTSGNTDTQYF	TGCAGTGCTACTCTTAGGACTAGCGGGAACACAGATACGCAGTATTTT
NA	TRBD2	TRBV2	TRBJ2-3	CASRRGVEGTQYF	TGTGCCAGCAGGCGGGGGGTTGAGGGGACGCAGTATTTT
many	NA	TRBV4-2	TRBJ1-5	CASSQVESGNQPQHF	TGTGCCAGCAGCCAAGTTGAGTCAGGCAATCAGCCCCAGCATTTT
many	TRBD2	TRBV7-9	TRBJ2-1	CASGLAGVGQFF	TGTGCCAGCGGACTAGCGGGGGTGGGGCAGTTCTTC
NA	NA	TRBV12-3/TRBV12-4	TRBJ2-3	CASSWGQDTQYF	TGTGCCAGCAGTTGGGGCCAGGATACGCAGTATTTT
many	NA	TRBV7-9	TRBJ2-1	CASSSPSLNEQFF	TGTGCCAGCAGCTCCCCCAGCCTCAATGAGCAGTTCTTC
NA	NA	TRBV10-3	TRBJ2-5	CAISAGVETQYF	TGTGCCATCAGTGCCGGCGTGGAGACCCAGTACTTC
few	TRBD1	TRBV4-1	TRBJ1-4	CASSQQGVNEKLFF	TGCGCCAGCAGCCAACAGGGGGTGAATGAAAAACTGTTTTTT
NA	TRBD1	TRBV7-3	TRBJ2-2	CASSIPGQGGTGELFF	TGTGCCAGCAGCATACCGGGACAGGGGGGCACCGGGGAGCTGTTTTTT
many	TRBD2	TRBV12-3/TRBV12-4	TRBJ2-7	CASGGGTYEQYF	TGTGCCAGCGGGGGGGGTACCTACGAGCAGTACTTC
NA	TRBD1	TRBV5-1	TRBJ2-5	CASGPGQGETQYF	TGCGCCAGTGGGCCGGGACAGGGCGAGACCCAGTACTTC
NA	TRBD2	TRBV20-1	TRBJ2-1	CSASSGGVGEQFF	TGCAGTGCTTCGAGCGGGGGGGTCGGTGAGCAGTTCTTC
NA	NA	TRBV2	TRBJ1-2	CAATVYGYTF	TGTGCCGCCACCGTTTATGGCTACACCTTC
few	NA	TRBV21-1	TRBJ1-1	CASSKERVQNTEAFF	TGTGCCAGCAGCAAAGAAAGGGTTCAGAACACTGAAGCTTTCTTT
many	NA	TRBV25-1	TRBJ2-5	CASSEGATETQYF	TGTGCCAGCAGTGAGGGGGCTACGGAGACCCAGTACTTC
NA	TRBD1	TRBV19	TRBJ1-2	CASQDRAYHYGYTF	TGTGCCAGCCAGGACAGGGCTTACCACTATGGCTACACCTTC
once	NA	TRBV7-2	TRBJ1-5	CASTRGGDTGQPQHF	TGTGCCAGCACTCGGGGCGGAGATACAGGACAGCCCCAGCATTTT
NA	TRBD2	TRBV7-2	TRBJ2-3	CASGTRGGLVADTQYF	TGTGCCAGCGGTACGCGGGGGGGCCTGGTTGCAGATACGCAGTATTTT
few	NA	TRBV7-3	TRBJ1-2	CASSLSSRAEPTF	TGTGCCAGCAGCTTATCATCTCGGGCAGAACCCACCTTC
NA	NA	TRBV4-1	TRBJ2-3	CASSQDARDTQYF	TGCGCCAGCAGCCAAGATGCGAGGGATACGCAGTATTTT
few	NA	TRBV9	TRBJ2-2	CASSDETSGELFF	TGTGCCAGCAGTGACGAGACATCCGGGGAGCTGTTTTTT
few	NA	TRBV29-1	TRBJ2-7	CSGTDPYEQYF	TGCAGCGGGACGGACCCCTACGAGCAGTACTTC
many	NA	TRBV7-9	TRBJ2-5	CASSISQTQYF	TGTGCCAGCAGCATCTCACAGACCCAGTACTTC
few	NA	TRBV5-1	TRBJ2-5	CASSLATNVGETQYF	TGCGCCAGCAGCTTGGCCACGAACGTCGGGGAGACCCAGTACTTC
NA	NA	TRBV3-1	TRBJ1-2	CASSVRGDIYTF	TGTGCCAGCAGCGTGCGGGGGGATATTTACACCTTC
many	TRBD1	TRBV5-1	TRBJ1-6	CASSLGPGTVNSPLHF	TGCGCCAGCAGCTTGGGACCCGGGACAGTTAATTCACCCCTCCACTTT
NA	TRBD2	TRBV6-2/TRBV6-3	TRBJ2-3	CASSATSGFSSTDTQYF	TGTGCCAGCAGCGCGACTAGCGGGTTCTCTAGCACAGATACGCAGTATTTT
few	NA	TRBV6-1	TRBJ1-5	CASSEATGSPQHF	TGTGCCAGCAGTGAAGCGACAGGATCGCCCCAGCATTTT
NA	TRBD1	TRBV27	TRBJ1-1	CASKQGSLEAFF	TGTGCCAGTAAACAGGGGTCCCTTGAAGCTTTCTTT
NA	NA	TRBV9	TRBJ2-1	CASSVWPPMSVREQFF	TGTGCCAGCAGCGTATGGCCCCCGATGAGTGTTCGGGAGCAGTTCTTC
NA	NA	TRBV12-3/TRBV12-4	TRBJ2-5	CASSVSSSRIQETQYF	TGTGCCAGCAGTGTATCCTCTTCGCGGATCCAAGAGACCCAGTACTTC
many	TRBD2	TRBV7-2	TRBJ2-3	CASSPVPGWGGDTQYF	TGTGCCAGCAGCCCCGTTCCGGGGTGGGGAGGGGATACGCAGTATTTT
NA	TRBD1	TRBV28	TRBJ2-1	CASEPGQRNEQFF	TGTGCCAGTGAACCGGGACAGCGCAATGAGCAGTTCTTC
NA	NA	TRBV21-1	TRBJ2-4	CASRTSVYGDIQYF	TGTGCCAGCAGAACTAGCGTCTACGGGGACATTCAGTACTTC
NA	TRBD2	TRBV11-2	TRBJ2-2	CASSSPQRGASNTGELFF	TGTGCCAGCAGCTCCCCTCAGCGGGGGGCATCGAACACCGGGGAGCTGTTTTTT
few	NA	TRBV4-1	TRBJ2-5	CASSLSPGTQETQYF	TGCGCCAGCAGCCTTTCGCCCGGGACCCAAGAGACCCAGTACTTC
many	NA	TRBV28	TRBJ2-3	CASTPEQGRTDTQYF	TGTGCCAGCACCCCCGAGCAGGGGCGCACAGATACGCAGTATTTT
few	NA	TRBV6-5	TRBJ1-6	CASSYLFGLGAPLHF	TGTGCCAGCAGTTACCTATTCGGTCTGGGGGCACCCCTCCACTTT
few	TRBD2	TRBV20-1	TRBJ2-3	CSAFSGGGTDTQYF	TGCAGTGCTTTTAGCGGGGGGGGCACAGATACGCAGTATTTT
NA	NA	TRBV5-1	TRBJ2-1	CASSLGGSRSYNEQFF	TGCGCCAGCAGCCTTGGGGGATCCAGGTCCTACAATGAGCAGTTCTTC
few	NA	TRBV3-1	TRBJ2-3	CASSQGFDTQYF	TGTGCCAGCAGTCAGGGATTCGATACGCAGTATTTT
NA	NA	TRBV30	TRBJ1-6	CAWSLGSYNSPLHF	TGTGCCTGGAGTCTGGGCAGTTATAATTCACCCCTCCACTTT